These 18 T cell receptor beta chains were all obtained from the same sample, sequenced in a study of beta chain features in type 1 diabetes. Isolated RNA was reverse transcribed in full, so expressed TCRB transcripts were sequenced. This table comes from immunoSEQ multiplex PCR, and its TCRdb copy is limited to in-frame clones, with some not included. Among 600,000 to 650,000 clones, 15% to 19% were seen once, and the ten largest hold around 0.1%. The sample comprised naive CD4+ T cells from blood. The source is a man aged 18 to 30 in good health.

The V and J genes are TRBV9 and TRBJ2-5, with TRBD2 identical over 12 bases. The CDR3 contains 21 residues. CDR1 is SGDLS, CDR2 YYNGEE, per germline. V dropped 4 bases and J dropped 4; count of bases not matched to a gene: 23. The DNA of the CDR3 is TGTGCCAGCAGCCCCGAGGCCGCAGGGACTAGCGGGCCCGGTAGGCGAGAGACCCAGTACTTC. This encodes CASSPEAAGTSGPGRRETQYF.

This clone was detected only a few times. The chain has TRBV10-3 and TRBJ1-1, with D tentatively TRBD1 (5 bases). The ends were cut back, 6 bases at V and 6 bases at J, with 14 bases in the middle. The CDR3 length is 13 residues. Germline V CDR1 and CDR2: ENHRY, SYGVKD. CDR3 DNA: TGTGCCATCAGATGGGAGTTGGGGGCTGAAGCTTTCTTT. Translating it yields CAIRWELGAEAFF.

This rearrangement joins TRBV28 to TRBJ1-5; maybe TRBD1 (6 bases). The germline CDR1 and CDR2 sequences are MDHEN and SYDVKM. This CDR3 has 15 amino acids. Trimming removed 4 bases at V and 1 base at J, with 11 bases between. CDR3 sequence: CASSSTGRSNQPQHF. The CDR3 DNA is TGTGCCAGCAGTTCCACAGGGAGGAGCAATCAGCCCCAGCATTTT.

This clone was detected a few times. This chain links TRBV4-2 with TRBJ1-5; D not certain. The CDR3 covers 16 residues. V gave up 0 bases and J gave up 2 bases, with 11 bases separating them. CDR1 is LGHNA, CDR2 YNFKEQ, per germline. This chain's CDR3 is CASSQEALPGNQPQHF. The CDR3 coding sequence is TGTGCCAGCAGCCAAGAGGCCCTCCCGGGCAATCAGCCCCAGCATTTT.

This clone has a handful of counts. The V gene is TRBV5-1, the J gene TRBJ2-7, with TRBD1 matching 9 bases. The CDR3 is made up of 14 amino acids. The germline V gene has CDR1 SGHRS and CDR2 YFSETQ. Trimming cost V 4 bases and J 5 bases; bases outside gene matches: 7. The CDR3 protein is CASSQGQGWNEQYF. The CDR3 DNA sequence: TGCGCCAGCAGCCAGGGACAGGGATGGAACGAGCAGTACTTC.

The chain couples TRBV4-1 to TRBJ2-2, with 8 bases fitting TRBD1. CDR3 length: 18 residues. CDR1 is MGHRA and CDR2 is YSYEKL in the germline V gene. V dropped 0 bases and J dropped 5; count of bases not matched to a gene: 11. The CDR3 DNA follows: TGCGCCAGCAGCCAAGAAGCGACAGGGGTCTATGGGACCGGGGAGCTGTTTTTT. It yields the protein CASSQEATGVYGTGELFF.

To note about this clone: This CDR3 is also generated by other DNA sequences in the sample. The chain couples TRBV4-3 to TRBJ1-1; D is unclear. The CDR3 totals 14 residues. Trimming stripped 0 bases from V and 1 base from J, with 6 bases between. The V gene's germline CDR1 is LGHNA and CDR2 YSLEER. The chain's CDR3 is CASSQEYRNTEAFF. CDR3 sequence (DNA): TGCGCCAGCAGCCAAGAATACAGGAACACTGAAGCTTTCTTT.

This clone has more than one count but fewer than ten. This rearrangement joins TRBV18 to TRBJ2-7, with TRBD1 matching over 9 bases. The ends lost 3 bases at V and 10 bases at J; junction bases unmatched: 13. Germline loops: CDR1 KGHSH, CDR2 LQKENI. The CDR3 runs 15 residues. CDR3 nucleotides: TGTGCCAGCTCACCGGACTCCGGACAGGGGTCCGGACAGTACTTC. This codes for CASSPDSGQGSGQYF.

The sample holds a few counts of this clone. The rearrangement links TRBV29-1 to TRBJ2-5; TRBD1 matches 7 bases. The CDR3 extends over 12 amino acids. CDR1 and CDR2 (germline): SQVTM, ANQGSEA. The CDR3 spells CTIQGGGETQYF. The CDR3, as DNA: TGCACCATCCAAGGGGGCGGCGAGACCCAGTACTTC.

This chain uses TRBV2 with TRBJ1-1; D gene ambiguous. This CDR3 has 14 residues. V lost 3 bases, J lost 8 bases, and 16 bases lay in between. Per the germline V gene, CDR1 is SNHLY and CDR2 is FYNNEI. The CDR3 coding sequence is TGTGCCAGCAGTGACGGCAGGCCGCTCTGGGAAGCTTTCTTT. Protein sequence: CASSDGRPLWEAFF.

Only a few counts were recorded for this clone. The rearrangement links TRBV28 to TRBJ2-3; D might be TRBD2 (6 bases). This CDR3 contains 13 residues. Germline values: CDR1 MDHEN, CDR2 SYDVKM. CDR3 in amino acids: CVSGVAPTDTQYF. CDR3 bases: TGTGTTAGCGGAGTGGCACCCACAGATACGCAGTATTTT.

This rearrangement joins TRBV4-3 to TRBJ2-3, with no clear D. The CDR3 contains 12 residues. CDR1 is LGHNA and CDR2 is YSLEER in the germline V gene. Deletions cut 1 base from V and 8 bases from J, with 7 bases between. This chain's CDR3 is CASSQAGTTQYF. CDR3 coding DNA: TGCGCCAGCAGCCAAGCCGGAACTACGCAGTATTTT.

The chain links TRBV6-5 to TRBJ1-2; D may be TRBD1 (5 bases). The CDR3 runs 15 residues. Germline-derived CDR1 and CDR2 are MNHEY and SVGAGI. Trimming left V 0 bases short and J 4 bases short, with 12 bases between. The CDR3 is CASSYSRQGSYGYTF. In DNA, the CDR3 is TGTGCCAGCAGTTACTCAAGGCAGGGCAGCTATGGCTACACCTTC.

This clone was counted between two and nine times. V and J are TRBV7-2 and TRBJ2-7; TRBD1 matches at 11 bases. This CDR3 region has 15 residues. V was clipped by 1 base and J by 4 bases; unmatched bases: 3. CDR1 SGHTA and CDR2 FQGNSA come from the germline V gene. CDR3 region: CASSLVDRGLYEQYF. The DNA of the CDR3 is TGTGCCAGCAGCTTAGTGGACAGGGGGCTGTACGAGCAGTACTTC. The whole variable domain, filled in from reference TRBV7-2 and TRBJ2-7, reads GAGVSQSPSNKVTEKGKDVELRCDPISGHTALYWYRQSLGQGLEFLIYFQGNSAPDKSGLPSDRFSAERTGGSVSTLTIQRTQQEDSAVYLCASSLVDRGLYEQYFGPGTRLTVT.

The chain employs TRBV7-9 and TRBJ1-2; weak D call: TRBD1 (6 bases). This CDR3 has 14 amino acids. Germline assignment: CDR1 SEHNR and CDR2 FQNEAQ (reference sequence). V shed 3 bases and J shed 6 bases, with 14 bases lying between them. This CDR3 reads CASSFSGVLDGYTF. DNA of the CDR3: TGTGCCAGCAGCTTTTCAGGGGTTCTTGATGGCTACACCTTC.

The genes are TRBV5-1 and TRBJ2-7; the D is unclear. V shed 0 bases and J shed 3 bases, with 7 bases lying between them. CDR1 is SGHRS and CDR2 is YFSETQ in the germline V gene. The CDR3 spans 13 residues. The CDR3 DNA follows: TGCGCCAGCAGCTTGGTAGGGCACTACGAGCAGTACTTC. This sequence encodes CASSLVGHYEQYF.

As DNA, the CDR3 is TGTGCCAGCAGCTTGGTTCCCCGAGGGCAAGAGACCCAGTACTTC. It is translated as CASSLVPRGQETQYF. The chain couples TRBV7-9 to TRBJ2-5; tentative D call: TRBD2 (5 bases). There are 15 residues in the CDR3. V lost 3 bases and J 2 bases, leaving 13 bases between the germline ends. Germline lookup yields CDR1 SEHNR and CDR2 FQNEAQ (reference sequence).

A note on this clone: This same CDR3 is encoded by further DNA sequences in the sample. J is TRBJ1-1 and V is TRBV7-3, with D perhaps TRBD1 (6 bases). The germline V and J ends were trimmed by 5 bases and 1 base, with 8 bases remaining between them. Germline values: CDR1 SGHTA, CDR2 FQGTGA. The CDR3 spans 13 residues. CDR3 amino acids: CASSMDRNTEAFF. The CDR3 region has the DNA TGTGCCAGCAGCATGGACAGGAACACTGAAGCTTTCTTT. The full variable domain, rest sourced from reference TRBV7-3 and TRBJ1-1, is GAGVSQTPSNKVTEKGKYVELRCDPISGHTALYWYRQSLGQGPEFLIYFQGTGAADDSGLPNDRFFAVRPEGSVSTLKIQRTERGDSAVYLCASSMDRNTEAFFGQGTRLTVV.